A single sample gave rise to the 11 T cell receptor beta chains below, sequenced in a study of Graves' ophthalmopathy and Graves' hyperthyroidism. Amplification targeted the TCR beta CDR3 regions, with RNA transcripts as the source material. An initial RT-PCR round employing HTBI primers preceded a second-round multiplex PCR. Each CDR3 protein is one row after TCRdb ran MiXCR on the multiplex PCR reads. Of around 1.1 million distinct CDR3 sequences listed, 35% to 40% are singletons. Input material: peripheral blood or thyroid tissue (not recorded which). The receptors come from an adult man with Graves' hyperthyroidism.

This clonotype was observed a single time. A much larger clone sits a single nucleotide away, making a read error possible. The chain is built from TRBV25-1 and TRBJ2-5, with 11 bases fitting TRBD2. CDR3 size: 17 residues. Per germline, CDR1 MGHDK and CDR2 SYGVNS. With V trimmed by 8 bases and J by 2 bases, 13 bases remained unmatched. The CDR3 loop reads CASGFYPWTSGQETQYF. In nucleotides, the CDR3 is TGTGCCAGCGGATTCTATCCCTGGACTAGCGGGCAAGAGACCCAGTACTTC. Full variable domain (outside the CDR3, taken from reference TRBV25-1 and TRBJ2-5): EADIYQTPRYLVIGTGKKITLECSQTMGHDKMYWYQQDPGMELHLIHYSYGVNSTEKGDLSSESTVSRIRTEHFPLTLESARPSHTSQYLCASGFYPWTSGQETQYFGPGTRLLVL.

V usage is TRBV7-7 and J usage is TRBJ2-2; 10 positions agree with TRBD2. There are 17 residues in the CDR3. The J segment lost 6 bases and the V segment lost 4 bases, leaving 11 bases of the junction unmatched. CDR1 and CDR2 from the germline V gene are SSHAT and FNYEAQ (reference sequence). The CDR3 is CASSSTAGTSVPGELFF. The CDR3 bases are TGTGCCAGCAGCTCAACAGCCGGGACTAGCGTACCCGGGGAGCTGTTTTTT.

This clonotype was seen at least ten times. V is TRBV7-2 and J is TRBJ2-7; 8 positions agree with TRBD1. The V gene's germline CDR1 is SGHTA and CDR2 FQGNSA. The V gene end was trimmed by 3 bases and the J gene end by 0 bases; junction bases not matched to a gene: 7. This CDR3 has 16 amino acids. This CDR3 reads CASSLQPTGGSYEQYF. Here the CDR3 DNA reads TGTGCCAGCAGCTTGCAGCCAACAGGGGGCTCCTACGAGCAGTACTTC.

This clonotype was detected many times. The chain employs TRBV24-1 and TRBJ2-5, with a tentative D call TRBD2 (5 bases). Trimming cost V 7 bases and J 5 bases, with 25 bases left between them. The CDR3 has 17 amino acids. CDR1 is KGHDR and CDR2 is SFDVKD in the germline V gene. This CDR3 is CATSDTQIGGRSETQYF. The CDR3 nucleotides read TGTGCCACCAGCGACACCCAGATCGGAGGACGGAGCGAGACCCAGTACTTC.

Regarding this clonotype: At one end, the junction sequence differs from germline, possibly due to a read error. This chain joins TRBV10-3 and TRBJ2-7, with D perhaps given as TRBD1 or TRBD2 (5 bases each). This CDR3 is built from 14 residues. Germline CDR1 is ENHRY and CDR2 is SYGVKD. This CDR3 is CAISAGMNTGELYF. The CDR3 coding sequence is TGTGCCATCAGTGCAGGGATGAACACCGGGGAGCTGTACTTC.

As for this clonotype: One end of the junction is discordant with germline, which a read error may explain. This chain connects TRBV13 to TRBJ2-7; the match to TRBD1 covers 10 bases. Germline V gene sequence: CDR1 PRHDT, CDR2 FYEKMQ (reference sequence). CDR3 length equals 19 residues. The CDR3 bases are TGCGCCAGCAGCTTAGCTATTCCGGGACAGGGGAGTCGAACCTACGAGCAGTACTTC. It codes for CASSLAIPGQGSRTYEQYF.

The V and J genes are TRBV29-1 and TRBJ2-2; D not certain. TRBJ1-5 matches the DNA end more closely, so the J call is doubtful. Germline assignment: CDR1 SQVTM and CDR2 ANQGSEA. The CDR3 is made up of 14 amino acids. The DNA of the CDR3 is TGCAGCGTTGATGGGCAGAATAGCAATCAGCCCCAGCATTTT. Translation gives CSVDGQNSNQPQHF.

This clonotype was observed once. CDR3 in DNA: TGTGCCAGCAGCCGATGGCCGCAGGGTGATAATTCACCCCTCCACTTT. The encoded protein is CASSRWPQGDNSPLHF. The V gene is TRBV2, the J gene TRBJ1-6; D possibly corresponds to TRBD1 (5 bases). V lost 6 bases and J 5 bases, leaving 17 bases between the germline ends. The CDR3 runs to 16 residues. Germline CDR1 reads SNHLY; CDR2 reads FYNNEI.

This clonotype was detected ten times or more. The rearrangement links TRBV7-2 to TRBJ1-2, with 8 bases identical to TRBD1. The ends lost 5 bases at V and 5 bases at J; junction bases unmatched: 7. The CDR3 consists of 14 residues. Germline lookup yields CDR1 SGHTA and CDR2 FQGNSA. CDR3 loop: CASSHTGGVYGYTF. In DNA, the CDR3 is TGTGCCAGCAGCCATACAGGGGGAGTGTATGGCTACACCTTC.

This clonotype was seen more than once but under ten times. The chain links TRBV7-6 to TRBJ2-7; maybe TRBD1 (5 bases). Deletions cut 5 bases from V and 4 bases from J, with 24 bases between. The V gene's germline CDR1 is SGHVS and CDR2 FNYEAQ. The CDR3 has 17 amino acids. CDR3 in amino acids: CASSTGLRVTSRYEQYF. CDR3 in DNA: TGTGCCAGCAGCACGGGCCTCAGGGTAACGTCTCGTTACGAGCAGTACTTC.

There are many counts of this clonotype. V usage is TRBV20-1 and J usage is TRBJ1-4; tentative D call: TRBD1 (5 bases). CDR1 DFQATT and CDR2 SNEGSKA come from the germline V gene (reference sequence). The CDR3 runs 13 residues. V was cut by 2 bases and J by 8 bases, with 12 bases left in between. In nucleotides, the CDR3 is TGCAGTGCTAGACAGGGATTTGACGAAAAACTGTTTTTT. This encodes CSARQGFDEKLFF.